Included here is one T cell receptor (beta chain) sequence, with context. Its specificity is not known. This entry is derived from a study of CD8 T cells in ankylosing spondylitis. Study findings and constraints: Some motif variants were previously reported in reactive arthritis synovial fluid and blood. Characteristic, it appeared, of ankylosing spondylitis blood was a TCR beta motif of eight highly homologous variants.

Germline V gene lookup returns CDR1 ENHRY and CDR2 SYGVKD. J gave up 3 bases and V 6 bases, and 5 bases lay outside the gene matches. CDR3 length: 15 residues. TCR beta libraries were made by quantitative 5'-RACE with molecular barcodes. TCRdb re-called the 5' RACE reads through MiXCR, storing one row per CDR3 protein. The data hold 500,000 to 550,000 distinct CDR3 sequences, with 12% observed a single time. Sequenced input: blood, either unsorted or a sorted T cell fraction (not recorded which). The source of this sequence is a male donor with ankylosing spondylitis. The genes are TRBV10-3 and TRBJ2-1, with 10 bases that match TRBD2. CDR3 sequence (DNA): TGTGCCATCAGCCCCGGGACTAGCGACTACAATGAGCAGTTCTTC. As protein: CAISPGTSDYNEQFF.